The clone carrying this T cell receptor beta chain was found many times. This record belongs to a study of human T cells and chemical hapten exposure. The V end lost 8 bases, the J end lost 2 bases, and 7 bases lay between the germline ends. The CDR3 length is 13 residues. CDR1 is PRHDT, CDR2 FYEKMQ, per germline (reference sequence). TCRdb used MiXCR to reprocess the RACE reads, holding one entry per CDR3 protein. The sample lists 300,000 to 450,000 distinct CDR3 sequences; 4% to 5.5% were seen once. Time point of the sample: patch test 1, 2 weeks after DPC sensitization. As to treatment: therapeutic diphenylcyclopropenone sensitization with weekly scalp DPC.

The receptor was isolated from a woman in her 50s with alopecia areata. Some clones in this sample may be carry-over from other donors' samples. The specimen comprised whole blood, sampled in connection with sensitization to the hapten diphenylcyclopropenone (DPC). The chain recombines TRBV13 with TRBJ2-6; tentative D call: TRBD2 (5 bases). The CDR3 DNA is TGTGCCAGCGCGCGGGCTGGGGCCAACGTCCTGACTTTC. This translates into CASARAGANVLTF.